These 5 T cell receptor beta chains originate from one sample sequenced in a study of shared clonotypes between healthy human individuals. Clones were read by immunoSEQ multiplex PCR, and TCRdb kept only the in-frame ones, dropping some. The table has 2 million to 2.5 million clones, roughly 93% seen once; the top ten hold roughly 0.36%. Sample: naive CD4+ T cells from PBMCs. Documented subset: CD45RA+ positively selected. Receptors originate from a man aged 18 to 29 in good health. Some clones in this sample may be carry-over from other donors' samples.

The V call is TRBV18, the J call TRBJ1-1; D ambiguous. CDR1 KGHSH and CDR2 LQKENI come from the germline V gene. V was clipped by 1 base and J by 1 base, with 10 bases between them. The CDR3 spans 15 residues. CDR3 residues: CASSPRAGPNTEAFF. In nucleotides, the CDR3 is TGTGCCAGCTCACCACGAGCAGGACCGAACACTGAAGCTTTCTTT.

The chain is built from TRBV6-6 and TRBJ1-2; D gene ambiguous. This CDR3 spans 16 amino acids. CDR1 MNHNY and CDR2 SVGAGI come from the germline V gene (reference sequence). V lost 7 bases and J 2 bases, leaving 20 bases between the germline ends. The CDR3 sequence is CASMKFGEGGNYGYTF. In DNA, the CDR3 is TGTGCCAGCATGAAATTCGGGGAGGGAGGGAACTATGGCTACACCTTC.

V gene TRBV7-3 combines with J gene TRBJ2-3, with D possibly being TRBD1 (7 bases). CDR3 length: 16 residues. Trimming took 6 bases from V and 3 from J, leaving 19 bases between them. The germline gives CDR1 SGHTA, CDR2 FQGTGA. As DNA, the CDR3 is TGTGCCAGCAGACGACAGGGTGCGGGAACGACAGATACGCAGTATTTT. Protein sequence: CASRRQGAGTTDTQYF.

The CDR3 sequence is CASSRRPGLNEQFF. The DNA for the CDR3 is TGTGCCAGCAGCCGACGCCCGGGGCTCAATGAGCAGTTCTTC. This chain connects TRBV6-5 to TRBJ2-1; possibly TRBD1 or TRBD2 for D (5 bases each). Trimming removed 6 bases from V and 6 bases from J, with 15 bases in between. Germline assignment: CDR1 MNHEY and CDR2 SVGAGI. The CDR3 runs 14 residues.

This chain links TRBV28 with TRBJ1-1, with a weak D call TRBD1 (5 bases). Germline V gene data show CDR1 as MDHEN and CDR2 as SYDVKM. V lost 5 bases, J lost 4 bases, and 14 bases lay in between. The CDR3 sequence is 14 residues long. CDR3 sequence: CASSPLGDGTEAFF. CDR3 in DNA: TGTGCCAGCAGTCCCCTGGGGGATGGCACTGAAGCTTTCTTT.